The 16 T cell receptor beta chains below were found in one sample sequenced in a study of identical twins. TCRdb independently ran MiXCR on the 5' RACE reads; one entry per CDR3 protein. The sample contains fewer than 450,000 distinct CDR3 sequences, around 9% of which appear only once. Input material: naive T cells sorted from blood. The origin of the receptors is a woman in her fifties or sixties in good health.

The J gene is TRBJ2-7, the V gene TRBV5-1, with D perhaps TRBD1 (6 bases). The germline V gene has CDR1 SGHRS and CDR2 YFSETQ. This CDR3 has 12 amino acids. V dropped 6 bases and J dropped 6 bases, with 13 bases sitting between them. The CDR3 DNA sequence: TGCGCCAGCACCCGGGAAGGGGGCGAGCAGTACTTC. Translation: CASTREGGEQYF.

This clonotype was counted ten times or more. This chain uses TRBV7-9 with TRBJ2-7; D is unclear. V dropped 5 bases and J dropped 0 bases, with 8 bases sitting between them. The germline gives CDR1 SEHNR, CDR2 FQNEAQ (reference sequence). The CDR3 has 13 amino acids. CDR3 in DNA: TGTGCCAGCAGCCCCCCGGCCTCCTACGAGCAGTACTTC. Protein: CASSPPASYEQYF.

The chain is built from TRBV15 and TRBJ2-2; 11 nucleotides match TRBD2. V lost 2 bases to trimming and J lost 4 bases; unmatched junction nucleotides: 3. The CDR3 has 16 residues. The germline gives CDR1 LNHNV, CDR2 YYDKDF (reference sequence). CDR3 residues: CATSRTSGRSTGELFF. The CDR3 DNA sequence: TGTGCCACCAGCAGAACTAGCGGGAGAAGCACCGGGGAGCTGTTTTTT. The full variable domain, with the rest looked up from reference TRBV15 and TRBJ2-2, is DAMVIQNPRYQVTQFGKPVTLSCSQTLNHNVMYWYQQKSSQAPKLLFHYYDKDFNNEADTPDNFQSRRPNTSFCFLDIRSPGLGDTAMYLCATSRTSGRSTGELFFGEGSRLTVL.

This clonotype was seen many times. Here the CDR3 DNA reads TGCAGTGCCGCCGGGACAGTTGCAACTAATGAAAAACTGTTTTTT. Amino acid sequence: CSAAGTVATNEKLFF. The V gene is TRBV20-1, the J gene TRBJ1-4; the match to TRBD1 covers 7 bases. Unmatched junction bases numbered 7, after V lost 6 bases and J lost 0 bases. Germline lookup yields CDR1 DFQATT and CDR2 SNEGSKA (reference sequence). The CDR3 totals 15 residues.

CDR3 bases: TGCAGCGCCAGCACATACCCCCGGAATGAGCAGTTCTTC. Protein: CSASTYPRNEQFF. This rearrangement joins TRBV29-1 to TRBJ2-1, with D uncertain. The CDR3 consists of 13 residues. Trimming shortened V by 7 bases and J by 7 bases, and 17 bases separated the two germline ends. The germline V gene encodes CDR1 SQVTM and CDR2 ANQGSEA.

This clonotype was counted many times. The J gene is TRBJ2-2, the V gene TRBV24-1, with D unresolved. Deletions cut 10 bases from V and 7 bases from J, with 12 bases between. Germline CDR1 and CDR2: KGHDR and SFDVKD. The CDR3 length is 12 residues. The CDR3 region is CATGLRSGELFF. The DNA for the CDR3 is TGTGCCACTGGATTGAGGAGCGGGGAGCTGTTTTTT.

Ten or more counts support this clonotype. This chain links TRBV11-3 with TRBJ1-1; no reliable D call. Trimming left V 1 base short and J 11 bases short, with 14 bases between. Germline V CDR1 and CDR2: SGHNT, YENEEA. CDR3 length: 13 residues. Here the CDR3 reads CASSLVEEGRAFF. For the CDR3, the DNA is TGTGCCAGCAGCTTAGTTGAGGAGGGTAGGGCTTTCTTT.

There are many counts of this clonotype. V is TRBV12-3 or TRBV12-4 and J is TRBJ1-2, with D tentatively TRBD1 (5 bases). This CDR3 is built from 14 residues. Trimming removed 5 bases from V and 8 bases from J, with 18 bases in between. The CDR3 DNA sequence: TGTGCCAGCAGTATTACCGGGACGAATATCGGCTACACCTTC. Its protein product is CASSITGTNIGYTF.

This clonotype was counted many times. The V gene is TRBV20-1, the J gene TRBJ1-1, with no clear D. The germline CDR1 and CDR2 sequences are DFQATT and SNEGSKA (reference sequence). CDR3 length: 15 amino acids. Trimming stripped 3 bases from V and 0 bases from J, with 14 bases between. In DNA, the CDR3 is TGCAGTGCTAGGGAATGGGCACGGATGAACACTGAAGCTTTCTTT. Protein: CSAREWARMNTEAFF.

In its sample, this clonotype was seen a few times. The chain employs TRBV5-1 and TRBJ1-1, with TRBD1 as a possible D gene (5 bases). Trimming left V 0 bases short and J 1 base short, with 13 bases between. This CDR3 spans 16 amino acids. CDR1 and CDR2 (germline): SGHRS, YFSETQ. DNA of the CDR3: TGCGCCAGCAGCTTGGAGCCACGTCAGGGGAACACTGAAGCTTTCTTT. Translation gives CASSLEPRQGNTEAFF.

This clonotype appeared a few times. The DNA for the CDR3 is TGTGCCAGCAGCGTGACGCCGGGCTACGAGCAGTACGTC. Protein: CASSVTPGYEQYV. V and J are TRBV11-1 and TRBJ2-7; D call uncertain. This CDR3 region has 13 residues. Trimming pared 5 bases from V and 3 bases from J, leaving 11 bases between. Germline values: CDR1 SGHAT, CDR2 FQDESV (reference sequence).

Many counts were recorded for this clonotype. V and J are TRBV12-3 or TRBV12-4 and TRBJ2-2; D is tentatively TRBD1 or TRBD2 (6 bases each). The ends were cut back, 3 bases at V and 0 bases at J, with 14 bases in the middle. The length of the CDR3 is 17 residues. The CDR3 bases are TGTGCCAGCAGTTTCACAGGGTCGGGAGCGAACACCGGGGAGCTGTTTTTT. It codes for CASSFTGSGANTGELFF.

J is TRBJ2-1 and V is TRBV7-2; 7 bases align to TRBD1. The CDR3 contains 14 residues. J was trimmed by 7 bases and V by 1 base; bases with no gene match: 4. Germline V gene sequence: CDR1 SGHTA, CDR2 FQGNSA. The DNA of the CDR3 is TGTGCCAGCAGCTTAGTGGCAGGGGGAAATGAGCAGTTCTTC. Its protein product is CASSLVAGGNEQFF.

This clonotype was seen at least ten times. The chain joins TRBV7-6 to TRBJ2-7; possible D gene TRBD1, 5 bases. The germline CDR1 and CDR2 sequences are SGHVS and FNYEAQ. The CDR3 totals 13 residues. Trimming took off 8 bases at V and 2 bases at J, with 13 bases between the two ends. The CDR3: CASSLTEAYEQYV. CDR3 nucleotides: TGTGCCAGCTCCTTGACAGAGGCCTACGAGCAGTACGTC.

This clonotype was counted between two and nine times. The V gene is TRBV5-1, the J gene TRBJ2-7; D is undetermined. The CDR3 extends over 15 amino acids. With 4 bases removed from V and 2 bases from J, the gap between germline ends came to 16 bases. From germline, CDR1 is SGHRS and CDR2 YFSETQ. In DNA, the CDR3 is TGCGCCAGCAGCCCACGCGTAACCACCACCTACGAGCAGTACTTC. Its translation is CASSPRVTTTYEQYF.

This chain links TRBV24-1 with TRBJ2-2, with a tentative D call TRBD2 (5 bases). There are 16 residues in the CDR3. V was shortened by 4 bases and J by 0 bases, with 11 bases between the two germline ends. In germline, CDR1 is KGHDR, CDR2 SFDVKD. Here the CDR3 DNA reads TGTGCCACCAGTGACCCCGGGAACTCGAACACCGGGGAGCTGTTTTTT. This translates into CATSDPGNSNTGELFF.